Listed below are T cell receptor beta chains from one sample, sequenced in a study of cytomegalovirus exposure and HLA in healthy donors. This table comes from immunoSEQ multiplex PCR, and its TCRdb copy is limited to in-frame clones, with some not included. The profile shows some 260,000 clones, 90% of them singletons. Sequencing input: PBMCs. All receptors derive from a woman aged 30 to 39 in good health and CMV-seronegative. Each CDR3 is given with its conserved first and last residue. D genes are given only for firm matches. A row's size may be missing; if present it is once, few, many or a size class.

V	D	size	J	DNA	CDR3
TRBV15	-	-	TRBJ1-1	TGTGCCACCAGCAGAGATTACCCCGGCACTGAAGCTTTCTTT	CATSRDYPGTEAFF
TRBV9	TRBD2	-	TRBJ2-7	TGTGCCAGCAGCGTAGCAGCGGGGGAATACGAGCAGTACTTC	CASSVAAGEYEQYF
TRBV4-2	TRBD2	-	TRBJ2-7	TGTGCCAGCAGCCATGGGACTAGCGGGAGGGTCTACGAGCAGTACTTC	CASSHGTSGRVYEQYF
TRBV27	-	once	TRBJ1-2	TGTGCCAGCAGTCAACAGGGAAACTATGGCTACACCTTC	CASSQQGNYGYTF
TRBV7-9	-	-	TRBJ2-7	TGTGCCAGCAGCTTGCGGGCTTTACAGGTTCAAGTTTTCTACGAGCAGTACTTC	CASSLRALQVQVFYEQYF
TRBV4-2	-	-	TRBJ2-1	TGTGCCAGCAGCCAAGAGCGGGGGCCTGGAAATGAGCAGTTCTTC	CASSQERGPGNEQFF
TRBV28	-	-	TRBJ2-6	TGTGCCAGCAGACCCGGGCCTGGGGCCAACGTCCTGACTTTC	CASRPGPGANVLTF
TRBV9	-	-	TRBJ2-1	TGTGCCAGCAGCGTAGAGCCGGCGGTGATCGAGCAGTTCTTC	CASSVEPAVIEQFF
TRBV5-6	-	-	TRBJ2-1	TGTGCCAGCAGCTTGGGGCGTCATGTCCAGTTCTTC	CASSLGRHVQFF
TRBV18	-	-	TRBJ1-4	TGTGCCAGCTCACCTAAATCCCGGGACGGTTATAATGAAAAACTGTTTTTT	CASSPKSRDGYNEKLFF
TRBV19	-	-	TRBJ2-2	TGTGCCAGTAGTACCCTAGATGGCGCCGGGGAGCTGTTTTTT	CASSTLDGAGELFF
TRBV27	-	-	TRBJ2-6	TGTGCCAGCAGCGATCGGGTGTCTGGGGCCAACGTCCTGACTTTC	CASSDRVSGANVLTF
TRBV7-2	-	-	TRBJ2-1	TGTGCCAGCAGACGGGGGACGAGCTCCTACAATGAGCAGTTCTTC	CASRRGTSSYNEQFF
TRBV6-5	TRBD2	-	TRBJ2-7	TGTGCCAGCAGTAAAGGACTAGCGGTTTACTACGAGCAGTACTTC	CASSKGLAVYYEQYF
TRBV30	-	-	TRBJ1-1	TGTGCCTGGAGTGTACTTCTGAACACTGAAGCTTTCTTT	CAWSVLLNTEAFF
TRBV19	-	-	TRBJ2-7	TGTGCCAGTAGTATTGGGGGGTTAAGCTACGAGCAGTACTTC	CASSIGGLSYEQYF
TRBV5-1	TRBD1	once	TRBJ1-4	TGCGCCAGCAGCCTAGCACAACAGGGGCTAGGACTTGATGAAAAACTGTTTTTT	CASSLAQQGLGLDEKLFF
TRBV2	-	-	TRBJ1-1	TGTGCCAGCAGTGGGACATTGAACACTGAAGCTTTCTTT	CASSGTLNTEAFF
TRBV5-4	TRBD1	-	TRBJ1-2	TGTGCCAGCAGCTTGGAAGGACAGGCGATCTATGGCTACACCTTC	CASSLEGQAIYGYTF
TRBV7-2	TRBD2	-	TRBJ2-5	TGTGCCAGCAGCCATTACCCCGGGGAGGGGACCCAGTACTTC	CASSHYPGEGTQYF
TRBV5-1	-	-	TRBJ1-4	TGCGCCAGCAGCTTGGCAGGGCTAAATGAAAAACTGTTTTTT	CASSLAGLNEKLFF
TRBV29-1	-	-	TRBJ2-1	TGCAGCGTTGACGGTCTGTTACAGAGCTCCTACAATGAGCAGTTCTTC	CSVDGLLQSSYNEQFF
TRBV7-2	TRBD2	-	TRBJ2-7	TGTGCCAGCAGCTCATGGGGACTAGCGGGGGGCTCCTACGAGCAGTACTTC	CASSSWGLAGGSYEQYF
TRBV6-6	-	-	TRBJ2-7	TGTGCCAGCAGTTACCCTCATGGTTCAATAGACGAGCAGTACTTC	CASSYPHGSIDEQYF
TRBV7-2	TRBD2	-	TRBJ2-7	TGTGCCAGCACGCCGAGCGGGGGTAGCTCCTACGAGCAGTACTTC	CASTPSGGSSYEQYF
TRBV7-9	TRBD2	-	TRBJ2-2	TGTGCCAGCAGCTTAGTAGGACTAGCGATGACCGGGGAGCTGTTTTTT	CASSLVGLAMTGELFF
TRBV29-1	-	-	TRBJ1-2	TGCAGCGTTGAAATCCGGGAAGACTATGGCTACACCTTC	CSVEIREDYGYTF
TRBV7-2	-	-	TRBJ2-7	TGTGCCAGCAGCTTCCATCCACTCTACGAGCAGTACTTC	CASSFHPLYEQYF
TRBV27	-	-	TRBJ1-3	TGTGCCAGCAGTTCGCACAGGGCCCCTGGAAACACCATATATTTT	CASSSHRAPGNTIYF
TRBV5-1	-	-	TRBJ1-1	TGCGCCAGCAGCTGGGGAGGGATCACGAACACTGAAGCTTTCTTT	CASSWGGITNTEAFF
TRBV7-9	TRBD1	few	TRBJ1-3	TGTGCCAGCAGCAAACCCCCACAGGGGGCTAACTCTGGAAACACCATATATTTT	CASSKPPQGANSGNTIYF
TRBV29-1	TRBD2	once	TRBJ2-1	TGCAGCATCCAACGTGCGGGAGTTGTCAATGAGCAGTTCTTC	CSIQRAGVVNEQFF
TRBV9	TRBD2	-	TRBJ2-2	TGTGCCAGCAGCGTAGTTGGCTGGACTAGCTCGGACACCGGGGAGCTGTTTTTT	CASSVVGWTSSDTGELFF
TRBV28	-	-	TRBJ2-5	TGTGCCAGCAGTTTCCCTATTGGGGGCCAAGAGACCCAGTACTTC	CASSFPIGGQETQYF
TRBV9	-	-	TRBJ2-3	TGTGCCAGCAGCGTAGGGGGGACTGTGGGTTCAGATACGCAGTATTTT	CASSVGGTVGSDTQYF
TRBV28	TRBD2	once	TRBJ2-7	TGTGCCAGCAGTCCCTCCTCTAGCGGGAGGGCCTACGAGCAGTACTTC	CASSPSSSGRAYEQYF
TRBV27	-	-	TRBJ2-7	TGTGCCAGCAGAAAGACGGACTCCTACGAGCAGTACTTC	CASRKTDSYEQYF
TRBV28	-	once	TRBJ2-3	TGTGCCACCAAGACAGATACGCAGTATTTT	CATKTDTQYF
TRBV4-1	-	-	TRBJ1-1	TGCGCCAGCAGCCGAGAAGGGAGAAACACTGAAGCTTTCTTT	CASSREGRNTEAFF
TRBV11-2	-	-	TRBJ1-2	TGTGCCAGCAGCTTAGATCGGGGTCAGATTTTCTATGGCTACACCTTC	CASSLDRGQIFYGYTF
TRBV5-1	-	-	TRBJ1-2	TGCGCCAGCAGCTCGACTACTTTCTATGGCTACACCTTC	CASSSTTFYGYTF
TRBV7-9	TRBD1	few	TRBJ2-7	TGTGCCAGCAGGCCATCGGACAGGTCCTACGAGCAGTACTTC	CASRPSDRSYEQYF